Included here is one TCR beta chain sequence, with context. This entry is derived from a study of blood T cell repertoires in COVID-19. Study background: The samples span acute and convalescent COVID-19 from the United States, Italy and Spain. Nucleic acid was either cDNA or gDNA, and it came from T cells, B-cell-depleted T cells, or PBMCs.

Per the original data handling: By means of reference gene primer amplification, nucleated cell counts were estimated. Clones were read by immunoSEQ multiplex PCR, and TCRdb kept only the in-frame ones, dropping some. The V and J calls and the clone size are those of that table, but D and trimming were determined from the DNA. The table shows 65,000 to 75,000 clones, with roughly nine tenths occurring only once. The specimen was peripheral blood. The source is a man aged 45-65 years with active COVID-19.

This CDR3 is CASSFSQNQPQHF. As DNA, the CDR3 is TGTGCCAGCAGCTTTTCCCAAAATCAGCCCCAGCATTTT. The V gene is TRBV7-2, the J gene TRBJ1-5; D remains unclear. The V gene lost 3 bases and the J gene lost 4 bases, with 7 bases spanning the gap. CDR3 length equals 13 residues. The germline gives CDR1 SGHTA, CDR2 FQGNSA.